This TCR beta chain was sequenced in a study of T cell responses to AZD1222 COVID-19 vaccine. General study results and limits: White British ancestry dominated among donors, who included more females, and clonal diversity was possibly underestimated. Two doses of AZD1222 preceded a rise in Spike-specific TCR breadth and depth. The study identified only five to seven AZD1222 recipients as seropositive at baseline.

Analyses pooled second doses at about 4 or about 12 weeks. Clones were sequenced by immunoSEQ multiplex PCR, and TCRdb holds only the in-frame ones, with some missing. The sample lists 65,000 to 85,000 clones, 70% to 90% occurring once. The CDR3 has 13 residues. After removal of 6 bases from V and 9 bases from J, the junction contained 5 bases not matched to a gene. CDR1 and CDR2 (germline): MRHNA, SNTAGT. This clone was counted a few times. No antigen is known for it. The V call is TRBV6-4, the J call TRBJ1-6; TRBD1 matches at 7 bases. The source material was peripheral blood, sampled 28 days after the second AZD1222 dose. The origin of this receptor is an adult who received the AZD1222 COVID-19 vaccine. The CDR3 bases are TGTGCCAGCAGGACAGGGCTTAGTTCACCCCTCCACTTT. Translated: CASRTGLSSPLHF.